Given below is one T cell receptor (beta chain) in context. Germline V lookup: CDR1 WNHNN, CDR2 SYGVQD (reference sequence). The length of the CDR3 is 15 residues. The primer mix had 60 Vbeta and 13 Jbeta primers. The data were produced by immunoSEQ multiplex PCR, yet TCRdb's version contains in-frame clones alone and is incomplete. The profile shows 150,000 to 200,000 clones, nearly 70% of them singletons. The data originate from a study of cytomegalovirus exposure and HLA in healthy donors. The receptor's source is a man aged 30 to 39 in good health and CMV-seropositive. The chain joins TRBV10-1 to TRBJ2-5; 9 bases agree with TRBD1. Near its end, the DNA agrees better with TRBJ2-7, so the J call may be wrong. The sample consisted of PBMCs. Here the CDR3 DNA reads TGCGCCAGCAGCAGGGGGACAGGGAGCTCCTACGAGCAGTACTTC. Translating it yields CASSRGTGSSYEQYF.